A single sample gave rise to the 24 T cell receptor beta chains below, sequenced in a study of synovial regulatory T cells in juvenile arthritis. Some clones are missing from TCRdb's copy, which holds only in-frame ones; the method was immunoSEQ multiplex PCR. The sample includes 7,500 to 10,000 clones. Sequenced input: Treg cells from blood. As to subset: remaining (HLA-DR-negative) circulating blood Treg cells. The receptors were sampled from a donor aged 2-35 years with juvenile idiopathic arthritis.

This clone is classed as medium-sized (0.01 to 0.1%) by frequency. The J gene is TRBJ1-1, the V gene TRBV4-1. Germline V gene data show CDR1 as MGHRA and CDR2 as YSYEKL. The CDR3 has 14 residues. No DNA is listed. CDR3 sequence: CASSQDGLNTEAFF.

This chain connects TRBV28 to TRBJ2-6; TCRdb selects TRBD2, and the lack of DNA leaves this call unchecked. CDR1 is MDHEN, CDR2 SYDVKM, per germline. The CDR3 sequence is 16 residues long. Nucleotide data are not available. CDR3 sequence reads: CASSFVAEPGANVLTF.

Judged by frequency, this clone is medium-sized. This chain connects TRBV19 to TRBJ2-4; the D call from TCRdb, TRBD2, cannot be confirmed without DNA. Germline assignment: CDR1 LNHDA and CDR2 SQIVND (reference sequence). The CDR3 runs 13 residues. No nucleotide data were recorded. Here the CDR3 reads CASSGYGLNIQYF.

This chain connects TRBV6-1 to TRBJ2-2; the TRBD1 assignment by TCRdb is unverifiable without DNA. From germline, CDR1 is MNHNS and CDR2 SASEGT. CDR3 size: 15 residues. DNA is not recorded here. CDR3 sequence reads: CASSRLDRNTGELFF.

The chain recombines TRBV2 with TRBJ2-7; TCRdb gives TRBD1 as the D gene, but with no DNA this cannot be confirmed. From germline, CDR1 is SNHLY and CDR2 FYNNEI. The CDR3 is 13 residues long. This entry has no DNA. The CDR3 sequence is CASTVGTDYEQYF.

The CDR3 sequence: CASRRRMNTEAFF. The rearrangement uses TRBV19 and TRBJ1-1. The CDR3 is made up of 13 amino acids. Only the protein is available. CDR1 and CDR2 (germline): LNHDA, SQIVND (reference sequence). Filled out from reference TRBV19 and TRBJ1-1, the complete variable domain reads DGGITQSPKYLFRKEGQNVTLSCEQNLNHDAMYWYRQDPGQGLRLIYYSQIVNDFQKGDIAEGYSVSREKKESFPLTVTSAQKNPTAFYLCASRRRMNTEAFFGQGTRLTVV.

The chain links TRBV5-1 to TRBJ1-4. In germline, CDR1 is SGHRS, CDR2 YFSETQ. The CDR3 is made up of 14 amino acids. No DNA is given. The CDR3 protein is CASSPTIPNEKLFF.

The chain recombines TRBV28 with TRBJ1-3. Germline V gene lookup returns CDR1 MDHEN and CDR2 SYDVKM. This CDR3 contains 15 residues. No DNA is listed. Here the CDR3 reads CASTSADYSGNTIYF.

This clone is classed as medium-sized (0.01 to 0.1%) by frequency. V usage is TRBV15 and J usage is TRBJ2-7; TCRdb indicates TRBD1, and absent DNA this call remains unverified. The CDR3 runs to 16 residues. The nucleotide record is missing. CDR1 LNHNV and CDR2 YYDKDF come from the germline V gene (reference sequence). CDR3 in amino acids: CATSLGLWARRYEQYF. The full variable domain, rest sourced from reference TRBV15 and TRBJ2-7, is DAMVIQNPRYQVTQFGKPVTLSCSQTLNHNVMYWYQQKSSQAPKLLFHYYDKDFNNEADTPDNFQSRRPNTSFCFLDIRSPGLGDTAMYLCATSLGLWARRYEQYFGPGTRLTVT.

This clone is medium-sized by frequency. J is TRBJ2-7 and V is TRBV18. The CDR3 runs 14 residues. No DNA was logged. Germline loops: CDR1 KGHSH, CDR2 LQKENI. CDR3 residues: CASSLGPVGREQYF.

V and J are TRBV7-9 and TRBJ2-1. The germline V gene encodes CDR1 SEHNR and CDR2 FQNEAQ (reference sequence). The CDR3 loop spans 13 amino acids. DNA for this receptor is not on file. The CDR3 is CASSLVTQHEQFF.

The chain joins TRBV28 to TRBJ1-1; TCRdb lists TRBD1, though no DNA is available to test this call. This CDR3 is built from 15 residues. The entry carries no DNA sequence. The germline V gene has CDR1 MDHEN and CDR2 SYDVKM. The CDR3 region is CASRFSGGMDTEAFF.

This chain uses TRBV2 with TRBJ1-2; the TCRdb D gene call, TRBD1, has no DNA to confirm it. The CDR3 spans 14 residues. A DNA sequence was not provided. Looked up from germline, CDR1 is SNHLY and CDR2 is FYNNEI. CDR3 protein: CASSQNRFQYGYTF.

Frequency places this clone as medium-sized (0.01 to 0.1%). This chain connects TRBV19 to TRBJ1-3; the TRBD1 assignment by TCRdb is unverifiable without DNA. Germline loops: CDR1 LNHDA, CDR2 SQIVND (reference sequence). The CDR3 consists of 14 residues. There is no recorded DNA. CDR3 protein: CASRGGTAGNTIYF.

This sequence joins TRBV6-6 and TRBJ2-1; TCRdb outputs TRBD2, but without DNA this stays unchecked. The germline V gene encodes CDR1 MNHNY and CDR2 SVGAGI (reference sequence). The CDR3 is made up of 16 amino acids. The coding DNA is unavailable. The CDR3 reads CASSPASGRSVNEQFF.

The chain employs TRBV28 and TRBJ1-1. The length of the CDR3 is 15 residues. DNA was not recorded. CDR1 MDHEN and CDR2 SYDVKM come from the germline V gene. The CDR3 loop is CASGDPVGQDTEAFF. Combining the CDR3 with reference TRBV28 and TRBJ1-1 gives the whole variable domain DVKVTQSSRYLVKRTGEKVFLECVQDMDHENMFWYRQDPGLGLRLIYFSYDVKMKEKGDIPEGYSVSREKKERFSLILESASTNQTSMYLCASGDPVGQDTEAFFGQGTRLTVV.

This chain connects TRBV18 to TRBJ1-2; lacking DNA, the TRBD1 call made by TCRdb goes unchecked. This CDR3 contains 18 residues. Only the protein is on record. CDR1 KGHSH and CDR2 LQKENI come from the germline V gene. This CDR3 is CASSPLTGQQGLINGYTF.

The chain combines TRBV29-1 with TRBJ1-2; TCRdb returns TRBD1, unconfirmable since there is no DNA. In germline, CDR1 is SQVTM, CDR2 ANQGSEA. The CDR3 spans 11 residues. No DNA has been recorded. CDR3 region: CSVDRGYGYTF.

J is TRBJ1-1 and V is TRBV5-1. Germline CDR1 SGHRS, CDR2 YFSETQ. This CDR3 has 12 amino acids. DNA for this receptor is not on file. The CDR3 region is CASSARNTEAFF.

The chain uses TRBV15 and TRBJ1-1. Germline V gene data show CDR1 as LNHNV and CDR2 as YYDKDF (reference sequence). The CDR3 is made up of 15 amino acids. The protein alone is recorded here. CDR3: CATSRAKGKLAEAFF. Filled out from reference TRBV15 and TRBJ1-1, the complete variable domain reads DAMVIQNPRYQVTQFGKPVTLSCSQTLNHNVMYWYQQKSSQAPKLLFHYYDKDFNNEADTPDNFQSRRPNTSFCFLDIRSPGLGDTAMYLCATSRAKGKLAEAFFGQGTRLTVV.

The chain carries TRBV5-1 and TRBJ1-1. CDR3 length: 15 amino acids. No DNA has been recorded. Germline values: CDR1 SGHRS, CDR2 YFSETQ. The CDR3 sequence: CASSLVGGQGTEAFF.

J is TRBJ2-3 and V is TRBV6-1; checking the TCRdb D call of TRBD1 is not possible without DNA. This CDR3 is 17 amino acids long. No DNA appears here. Germline CDR1 and CDR2: MNHNS and SASEGT. The CDR3 loop reads CASSGNPDRVVTDTQYF.

The chain joins TRBV20-1 to TRBJ2-7. There are 10 residues in the CDR3. DNA was not recorded. Germline loops: CDR1 DFQATT, CDR2 SNEGSKA (reference sequence). CDR3 sequence reads: CSARDYEQYF.

CDR3 loop: CASSQDTTLRRSYNEQFF. J is TRBJ2-1 and V is TRBV4-1; TCRdb indicates TRBD2, and absent DNA this call remains unverified. There are 18 residues in the CDR3. Only the protein sequence is given. Germline lookup yields CDR1 MGHRA and CDR2 YSYEKL.